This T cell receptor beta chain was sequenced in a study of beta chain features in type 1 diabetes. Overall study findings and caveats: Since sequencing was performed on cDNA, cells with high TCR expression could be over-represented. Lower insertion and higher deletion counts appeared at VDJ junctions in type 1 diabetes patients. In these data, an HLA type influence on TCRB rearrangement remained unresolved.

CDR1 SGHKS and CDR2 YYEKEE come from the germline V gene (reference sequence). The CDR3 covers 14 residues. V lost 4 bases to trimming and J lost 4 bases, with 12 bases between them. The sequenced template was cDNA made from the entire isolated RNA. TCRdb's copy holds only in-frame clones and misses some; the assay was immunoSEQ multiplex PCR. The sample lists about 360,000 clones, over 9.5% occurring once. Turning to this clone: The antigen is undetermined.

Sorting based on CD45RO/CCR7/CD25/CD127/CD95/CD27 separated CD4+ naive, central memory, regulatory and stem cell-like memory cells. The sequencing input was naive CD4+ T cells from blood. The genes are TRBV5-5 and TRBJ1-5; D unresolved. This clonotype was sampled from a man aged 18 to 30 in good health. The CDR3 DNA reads TGTGCCAGCAGCGGCCCGTCCGGGAATCAGCCCCAGCATTTT. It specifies CASSGPSGNQPQHF.